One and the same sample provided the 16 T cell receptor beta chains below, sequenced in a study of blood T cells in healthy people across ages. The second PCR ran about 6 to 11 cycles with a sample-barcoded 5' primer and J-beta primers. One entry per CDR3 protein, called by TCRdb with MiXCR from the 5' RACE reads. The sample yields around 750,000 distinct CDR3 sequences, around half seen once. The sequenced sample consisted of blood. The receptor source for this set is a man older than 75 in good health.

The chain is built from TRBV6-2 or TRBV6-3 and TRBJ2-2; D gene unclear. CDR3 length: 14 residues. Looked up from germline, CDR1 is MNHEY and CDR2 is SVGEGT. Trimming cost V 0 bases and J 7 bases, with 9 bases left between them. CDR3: CASSYSRLYGELFF. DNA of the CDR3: TGTGCCAGCAGTTACTCTAGGCTCTACGGGGAGCTGTTTTTT.

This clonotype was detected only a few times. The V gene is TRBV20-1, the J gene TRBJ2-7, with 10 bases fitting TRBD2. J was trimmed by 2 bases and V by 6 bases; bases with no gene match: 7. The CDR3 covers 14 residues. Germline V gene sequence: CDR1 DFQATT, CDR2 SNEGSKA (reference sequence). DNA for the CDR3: TGCAGTGCCACGAGCGGGAGGGCCCCCTACGAGCAGTACTTC. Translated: CSATSGRAPYEQYF.

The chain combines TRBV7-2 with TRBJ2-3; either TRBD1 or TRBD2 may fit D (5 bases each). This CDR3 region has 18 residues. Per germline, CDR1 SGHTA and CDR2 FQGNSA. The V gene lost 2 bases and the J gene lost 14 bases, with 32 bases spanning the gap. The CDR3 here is CASSLNGAGKGKHRYAYF. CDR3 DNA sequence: TGTGCCAGCAGCTTAAATGGGGCCGGGAAGGGAAAGCACAGATACGCGTATTTT.

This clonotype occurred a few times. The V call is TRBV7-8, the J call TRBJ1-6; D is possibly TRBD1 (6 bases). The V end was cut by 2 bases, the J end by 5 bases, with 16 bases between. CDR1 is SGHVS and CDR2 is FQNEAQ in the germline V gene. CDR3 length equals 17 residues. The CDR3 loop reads CASSLPSRGENNSPLHF. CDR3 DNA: TGTGCCAGCAGCTTACCTTCAAGGGGGGAAAATAATTCACCCCTCCACTTT.

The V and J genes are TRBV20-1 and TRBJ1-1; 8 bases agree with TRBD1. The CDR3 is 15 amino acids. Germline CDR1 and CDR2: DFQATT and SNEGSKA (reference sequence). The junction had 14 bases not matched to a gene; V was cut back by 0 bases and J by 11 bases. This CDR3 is CSARDSTRDRPPAFF. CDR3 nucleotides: TGCAGTGCTAGAGATTCTACCCGGGACAGGCCCCCGGCTTTCTTT.

The CDR3 protein is CASTNPRLATDTQYF. The CDR3 nucleotides are TGTGCCAGCACAAACCCCCGACTAGCGACAGATACGCAGTATTTT. The chain recombines TRBV28 with TRBJ2-3; 8 nucleotides match TRBD2. Per the germline V gene, CDR1 is MDHEN and CDR2 is SYDVKM. This CDR3 is 15 amino acids long. The junction had 9 bases not matched to a gene; V was cut back by 7 bases and J by 3 bases.

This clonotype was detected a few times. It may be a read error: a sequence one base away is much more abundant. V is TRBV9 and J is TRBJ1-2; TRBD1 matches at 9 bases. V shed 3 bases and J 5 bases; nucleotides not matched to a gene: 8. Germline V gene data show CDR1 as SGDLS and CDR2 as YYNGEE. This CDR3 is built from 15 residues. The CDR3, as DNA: TGTGCCAGCAGCGATGGATGGGACAGGGATTATGGCTACACCTTC. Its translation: CASSDGWDRDYGYTF. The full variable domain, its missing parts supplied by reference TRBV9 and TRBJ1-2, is DSGVTQTPKHLITATGQRVTLRCSPRSGDLSVYWYQQSLDQGLQFLIQYYNGEERAKGNILERFSAQQFPDLHSELNLSSLELGDSALYFCASSDGWDRDYGYTFGSGTRLTVV.

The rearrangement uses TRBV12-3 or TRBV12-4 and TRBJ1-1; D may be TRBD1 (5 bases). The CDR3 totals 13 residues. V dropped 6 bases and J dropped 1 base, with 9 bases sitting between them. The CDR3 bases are TGTGCCAGCAGGTTCAGGGAGAACACTGAAGCTTTCTTT. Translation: CASRFRENTEAFF.

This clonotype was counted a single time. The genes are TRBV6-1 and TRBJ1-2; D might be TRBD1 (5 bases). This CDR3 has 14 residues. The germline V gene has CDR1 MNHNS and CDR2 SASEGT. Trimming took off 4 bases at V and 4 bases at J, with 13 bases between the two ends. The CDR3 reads CASSAETEFYGYTF. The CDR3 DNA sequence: TGTGCCAGCAGTGCGGAGACAGAGTTCTATGGCTACACCTTC.

CDR3 protein: CASSPSGLAGGRRNEQFF. CDR3 sequence (DNA): TGTGCCAGCAGCCCCTCGGGACTAGCGGGAGGGAGGCGCAATGAGCAGTTCTTC. The chain uses TRBV7-2 and TRBJ2-1; 16 nucleotides agree with TRBD2. This CDR3 is built from 18 residues. CDR1 is SGHTA and CDR2 is FQGNSA in the germline V gene. J lost 6 bases, V lost 5 bases, and 10 bases had no gene match.

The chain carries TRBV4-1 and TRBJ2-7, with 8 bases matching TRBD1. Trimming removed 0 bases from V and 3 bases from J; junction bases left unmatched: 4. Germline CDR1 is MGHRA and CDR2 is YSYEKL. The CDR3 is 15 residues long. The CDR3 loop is CASSQEQGGGYEQYF. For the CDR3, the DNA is TGCGCCAGCAGCCAAGAACAGGGGGGAGGCTACGAGCAGTACTTC.

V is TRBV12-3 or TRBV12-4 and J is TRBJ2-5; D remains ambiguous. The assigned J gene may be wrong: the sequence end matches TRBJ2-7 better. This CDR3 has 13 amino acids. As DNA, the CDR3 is TGTGCCAGCGGGTCCAATTCCCGTTACGAGCAGTACTTC. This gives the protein CASGSNSRYEQYF.

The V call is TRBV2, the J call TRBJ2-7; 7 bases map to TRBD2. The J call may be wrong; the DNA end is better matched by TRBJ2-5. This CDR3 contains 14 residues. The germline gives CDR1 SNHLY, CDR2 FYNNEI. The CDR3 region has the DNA TGTGCCAGCAGTGTTGCGGGAGCTGCTGAGACCCAGTACTTC. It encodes CASSVAGAAETQYF.

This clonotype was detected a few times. CDR3 sequence reads: CASWTVTPLETQYF. As DNA, the CDR3 is TGTGCCAGCTGGACGGTGACACCCTTGGAGACCCAGTACTTC. The chain links TRBV7-9 to TRBJ2-5; D ambiguous. V lost 8 bases to trimming and J lost 5 bases, with 18 bases between them. Germline loops: CDR1 SEHNR, CDR2 FQNEAQ (reference sequence). The CDR3 contains 14 residues.

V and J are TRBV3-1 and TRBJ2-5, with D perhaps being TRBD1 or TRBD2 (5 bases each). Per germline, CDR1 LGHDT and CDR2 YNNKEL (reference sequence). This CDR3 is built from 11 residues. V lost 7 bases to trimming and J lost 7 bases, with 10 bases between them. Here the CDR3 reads CASTAGTTQYF. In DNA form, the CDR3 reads TGTGCCAGCACCGCTGGGACGACCCAGTACTTC.

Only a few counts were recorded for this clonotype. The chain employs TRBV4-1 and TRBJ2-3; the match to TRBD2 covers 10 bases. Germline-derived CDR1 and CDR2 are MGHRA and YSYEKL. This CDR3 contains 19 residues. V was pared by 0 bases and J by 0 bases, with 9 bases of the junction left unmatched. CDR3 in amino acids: CASSQDWLAGASSTDTQYF. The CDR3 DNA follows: TGCGCCAGCAGCCAAGATTGGCTAGCGGGAGCGTCTAGCACAGATACGCAGTATTTT.